The sequence of this TCR beta chain was determined in a study of shared clonotypes between healthy human individuals. Background on the study: Three plates each covered CD4 naive and memory; CD8 naive two, CD8 memory one.

The run depth of the assay was deep. Genomic DNA belonging to each subset was distributed in equal measure over several immunoSEQ plates. Data came from immunoSEQ multiplex PCR; TCRdb stores just in-frame clones and leaves some out. The sample lists some 2,000,000 clones, 85% to 95% occurring once. As concerns this clone: Its antigen is still unknown.

Study-wide results and limits: Sampling used blood alone; tissue repertoires probably differ.

The V end was cut by 5 bases, the J end by 4 bases, with 15 bases between. Germline V lookup: CDR1 SGHRS, CDR2 YFSETQ. CDR3 length: 14 residues. The V gene is TRBV5-1, the J gene TRBJ2-5; weak D call: TRBD1 (5 bases). Sequencing was carried out using naive CD4+ T cells sorted from blood. The subset was: CD45RA+ positively selected. This TCR was recovered from a man between 18 and 35 years old in good health. CDR3 in amino acids: CASSRDRDRETQYF. The CDR3 DNA reads TGCGCCAGCAGTAGAGACAGAGATCGAGAGACCCAGTACTTC.